These 26 T cell receptor beta chains share one sample of origin, sequenced in a study of T cell repertoires in cytomegalovirus infection. Using its own MiXCR run on the reads, TCRdb lists one record per CDR3 protein. This table has 200,000 to 300,000 distinct CDR3 sequences, about an eighth appearing once. Specimen: PBMCs. The receptors originated from a human donor in good health (CMV status not recorded). Some clones in this sample may be carry-over from other donors' samples.

This chain uses TRBV5-4 with TRBJ1-4; a possible D gene is TRBD1 (6 bases). V lost 5 bases and J lost 8, with 16 bases in between. In germline, CDR1 is SGHNT, CDR2 YYREEE (reference sequence). This CDR3 has 14 amino acids. CDR3 residues: CASSPGTPGEKLFF. The CDR3 DNA reads TGTGCCAGCAGTCCCGGGACACCAGGGGAAAAACTGTTTTTT.

This chain links TRBV7-2 with TRBJ2-6; TRBD1 aligns across 10 bases. Looked up from germline, CDR1 is SGHTA and CDR2 is FQGNSA. The CDR3 runs to 19 residues. V lost 1 base and J lost 0; bases outside the gene matches: 6. The CDR3 DNA follows: TGTGCCAGCAGCTTAGTTTGGGGACAGGGGATCTCTGGGGCCAACGTCCTGACTTTC. It codes for CASSLVWGQGISGANVLTF.

This clonotype was observed many times. The chain employs TRBV28 and TRBJ1-5; TRBD1 agrees at 7 bases. V gave up 6 bases and J gave up 7 bases; unmatched junction bases: 9. Germline assignment: CDR1 MDHEN and CDR2 SYDVKM. This CDR3 is 14 amino acids long. In nucleotides, the CDR3 is TGTGCCAGCAGGGAAACAGGGGAAGGCCAGCCCCAGCATTTT. Its protein is CASRETGEGQPQHF.

This clonotype has just a few counts. The chain carries TRBV20-1 and TRBJ1-2, with TRBD1 as a possible D gene (6 bases). Germline values: CDR1 DFQATT, CDR2 SNEGSKA (reference sequence). Between the trimmed V and J ends, which lost 5 bases and 6 bases, there was a span of 16 bases. There are 13 residues in the CDR3. CDR3 region: CSAPRGVGDGYTF. In DNA form, the CDR3 reads TGCAGTGCTCCTAGGGGGGTAGGGGATGGCTACACCTTC.

This clonotype was counted between two and nine times. The V call is TRBV24-1, the J call TRBJ2-1; 10 positions agree with TRBD1. This CDR3 has 14 residues. V trimming: 7 bases; J trimming: 5 bases; junction bases outside the gene matches: 4. CDR1 and CDR2 (germline): KGHDR, SFDVKD. The CDR3 reads CATSRDRGHNEQFF. The CDR3 DNA follows: TGTGCCACCAGCCGGGACAGGGGTCACAATGAGCAGTTCTTC.

This clonotype was picked up many times. The rearrangement uses TRBV5-4 and TRBJ1-6; D gene uncertain. V dropped 0 bases and J dropped 7 bases, with 14 bases sitting between them. The CDR3 is 16 residues long. Germline V gene data show CDR1 as SGHNT and CDR2 as YYREEE (reference sequence). The CDR3 DNA is TGTGCCAGCAGCTTGGAAGTAGCTACCGCAAATTCACCCCTCCACTTT. Residues: CASSLEVATANSPLHF. The whole variable domain, filled in from reference TRBV5-4 and TRBJ1-6, reads ETGVTQSPTHLIKTRGQQVTLRCSSQSGHNTVSWYQQALGQGPQFIFQYYREEENGRGNFPPRFSGLQFPNYSSELNVNALELDDSALYLCASSLEVATANSPLHFGNGTRLTVT.

This clonotype occurred many times. The chain joins TRBV7-3 to TRBJ2-3; TRBD2 matches 9 bases. V was clipped by 1 base and J by 2 bases; unmatched bases: 4. The CDR3 has 16 residues. Germline CDR1 SGHTA, CDR2 FQGTGA. CDR3 sequence reads: CASSLSRLAATDTQYF. CDR3 sequence (DNA): TGTGCCAGCAGCTTAAGTCGACTAGCGGCCACAGATACGCAGTATTTT.

The rearrangement uses TRBV20-1 and TRBJ2-3; TRBD2 agrees at 7 bases. CDR1 and CDR2 from the germline V gene are DFQATT and SNEGSKA (reference sequence). V was clipped by 4 bases and J by 5 bases; unmatched bases: 6. The CDR3 contains 13 residues. The CDR3 DNA sequence: TGCAGTGCTAAGCGGGGAGGTTTAGATACGCAGTATTTT. Translated, it gives CSAKRGGLDTQYF.

This clonotype was counted only a few times. The chain joins TRBV7-9 to TRBJ2-1, with 9 bases aligning to TRBD1. J lost 7 bases, V lost 3 bases, and 7 bases had no gene match. The CDR3 consists of 15 residues. Per the germline V gene, CDR1 is SEHNR and CDR2 is FQNEAQ (reference sequence). This CDR3 reads CASSFLGTGKNEQFF. In DNA, the CDR3 is TGTGCCAGCAGCTTCCTCGGGACAGGGAAAAATGAGCAGTTCTTC.

The J gene is TRBJ1-1, the V gene TRBV25-1; D unclear. The germline V gene has CDR1 MGHDK and CDR2 SYGVNS. This CDR3 region has 13 residues. V was cut by 3 bases and J by 4 bases, with 9 bases left in between. The CDR3 protein is CASSEWVGTEAFF. CDR3 sequence (DNA): TGTGCCAGCAGTGAGTGGGTCGGCACTGAAGCTTTCTTT.

This clonotype was picked up one time. Possible read error: a much larger clone is one base away. The gene calls are TRBV6-2 or TRBV6-3 and TRBJ2-1; D possibly corresponds to TRBD1 (7 bases). This CDR3 spans 15 amino acids. Germline-derived CDR1 and CDR2 are MNHEY and SVGEGT. The CDR3 spells CASREAGGPYSEQFF. CDR3 coding DNA: TGTGCCAGCAGAGAAGCAGGGGGGCCATACAGTGAGCAGTTCTTC.

This clonotype has only a few counts. The CDR3 DNA follows: TGTGCCAGCAGCTTAGGGGGGACTATCGTTCAAGAGACCCAGTACTTC. As protein: CASSLGGTIVQETQYF. V usage is TRBV11-2 and J usage is TRBJ2-5; 7 positions agree with TRBD2. Trimming at V came to 1 base and at J to 2 bases, leaving 7 bases not matched to a gene. The CDR3 contains 16 residues. Germline V gives CDR1 SGHAT, CDR2 FQNNGV.

This clonotype was seen repeatedly, ten times or more. J is TRBJ1-3 and V is TRBV6-6; D gene uncertain. The V and J ends lost 2 bases and 0 bases respectively, with 8 bases between them. Germline V lookup: CDR1 MNHNY, CDR2 SVGAGI (reference sequence). There are 15 residues in the CDR3. The CDR3 spells CASSYHADSGNTIYF. Written as DNA, the CDR3 is TGTGCCAGCAGTTACCACGCCGACTCTGGAAACACCATATATTTT.

This clonotype has only one observation. This sequence joins TRBV27 and TRBJ1-5; D not resolved. Germline V lookup: CDR1 MNHEY, CDR2 SMNVEV (reference sequence). The CDR3 totals 12 residues. Trimming pared 7 bases from V and 9 bases from J, leaving 13 bases between. CDR3: CASKGPDLPQHF. Written as DNA, the CDR3 is TGTGCCAGCAAGGGTCCTGATCTGCCCCAGCATTTT.

This clonotype appeared many times. The chain employs TRBV7-2 and TRBJ1-1; 10 bases are shared with TRBD1. Looked up from germline, CDR1 is SGHTA and CDR2 is FQGNSA. The V gene end was trimmed by 6 bases and the J gene end by 4 bases; junction bases not matched to a gene: 5. The CDR3 length is 14 residues. CDR3 sequence reads: CASRRGQGGTEAFF. The CDR3 bases are TGTGCCAGCAGAAGAGGACAGGGGGGCACTGAAGCTTTCTTT.

On this clonotype: Given a much more abundant clone one base away, this may be a read error. The chain combines TRBV6-8 with TRBJ1-1, with D uncertain. Germline values: CDR1 MNHGY, CDR2 SAAAGT. This CDR3 has 14 residues. Trimming removed 7 bases at V and 4 bases at J, with 16 bases between. The CDR3 here is CASKLDGDATEAFF. CDR3 DNA: TGTGCCAGCAAACTCGACGGGGATGCCACTGAAGCTTTCTTT.

This clonotype was observed many times. The rearrangement joins TRBV28 to TRBJ1-5, with D maybe TRBD1 (6 bases). Between the trimmed V and J ends, which lost 7 bases and 0 bases, there was a span of 16 bases. The germline gives CDR1 MDHEN, CDR2 SYDVKM. The CDR3 loop spans 16 amino acids. As DNA, the CDR3 is TGTGCCAGCACTGACATCCCAGGGGTTAGCAATCAGCCCCAGCATTTT. This gives the protein CASTDIPGVSNQPQHF.

This chain connects TRBV6-5 to TRBJ2-3; the D call may be TRBD1 or TRBD2 (5 bases each). The CDR3 is 14 residues long. Germline V lookup: CDR1 MNHEY, CDR2 SVGAGI. V lost 6 bases and J lost 14, with 24 bases in between. The CDR3 is CASRHNRDGLRSYF. The CDR3 DNA is TGTGCCAGCAGACACAATCGGGACGGTCTACGGTCGTATTTT.

This clonotype appeared a few times. The CDR3 is CASSFNRGGNEQFF. The CDR3 DNA is TGTGCCAGCAGCTTTAACAGGGGAGGCAATGAGCAGTTCTTC. The V gene is TRBV7-9, the J gene TRBJ2-1; a possible D gene is TRBD1 (7 bases). Germline assignment: CDR1 SEHNR and CDR2 FQNEAQ (reference sequence). CDR3 length: 14 amino acids. Trimming pared 3 bases from V and 6 bases from J, leaving 12 bases between.

There are a few counts of this clonotype. The rearrangement uses TRBV12-3 or TRBV12-4 and TRBJ2-3; TRBD2 matches at 12 bases. This CDR3 has 15 residues. V was clipped by 3 bases and J by 3 bases; unmatched bases: 1. CDR3 nucleotides: TGTGCCAGCAGTTTCGGGACTAGCGGGACAGATACGCAGTATTTT. Encoded protein: CASSFGTSGTDTQYF.

This clonotype was observed a handful of times. This chain links TRBV4-3 with TRBJ2-7, with TRBD2 identical over 9 bases. Germline assignment: CDR1 LGHNA and CDR2 YSLEER. This CDR3 region has 16 residues. V dropped 0 bases and J dropped 4; count of bases not matched to a gene: 7. CDR3 protein: CASSQESGGRGYEQYF. The CDR3 region has the DNA TGCGCCAGCAGCCAAGAGAGCGGCGGGAGGGGGTACGAGCAGTACTTC.

This clonotype showed up just a few times. This chain joins TRBV24-1 and TRBJ2-7, with TRBD1 identical over 7 bases. The trim removed 2 bases at V and 9 bases at J, leaving 15 bases unmatched. The CDR3 covers 16 residues. Germline V gives CDR1 KGHDR, CDR2 SFDVKD. The CDR3 sequence is CATSDSTLAGGPGQYF. As DNA, the CDR3 is TGTGCCACCAGTGATTCCACTCTAGCAGGGGGTCCTGGGCAGTACTTC.

This clonotype has a count of ten or more. The chain carries TRBV12-3 or TRBV12-4 and TRBJ2-7, with 8 bases fitting TRBD2. The CDR3 is made up of 13 amino acids. Trimming at V came to 8 bases and at J to 6 bases, leaving 9 bases not matched to a gene. The CDR3 coding sequence is TGTGCCAGCGGGGCCGGGACTAGGGGCGAGCAGTACTTC. This codes for CASGAGTRGEQYF.

This clonotype was detected many times. The chain recombines TRBV7-2 with TRBJ2-7; 9 nucleotides agree with TRBD1. V trimming: 8 bases; J trimming: 3 bases; junction bases outside the gene matches: 5. The germline CDR1 and CDR2 sequences are SGHTA and FQGNSA. The CDR3 is 13 amino acids. The CDR3 protein is CASGQGRYYEQYF. CDR3 bases: TGTGCCAGCGGACAGGGGCGCTACTACGAGCAGTACTTC.

This clonotype was counted between two and nine times. The chain couples TRBV29-1 to TRBJ2-2; D possibly matches TRBD1 or TRBD2 (5 bases each). Germline CDR1 is SQVTM and CDR2 is ANQGSEA. Trimming stripped 6 bases from V and 1 base from J, with 15 bases between. CDR3 length equals 15 residues. In nucleotides, the CDR3 is TGCAGCGTCTCGCACCAGGGACGGAACACCGGGGAGCTGTTTTTT. Amino acids: CSVSHQGRNTGELFF.

This clonotype came up a few times. CDR3 nucleotides: TGTGCCAGCAGTCCTGGCGGGGGAGTAACCTACGAGCAGTACTTC. Its translation: CASSPGGGVTYEQYF. The chain recombines TRBV28 with TRBJ2-7, with TRBD2 matching 7 bases. V lost 5 bases, J lost 2 bases, and 9 bases stayed unmatched. This CDR3 comprises 15 residues. The germline CDR1 and CDR2 sequences are MDHEN and SYDVKM. Supplemented by reference TRBV28 and TRBJ2-7, the full variable domain reads DVKVTQSSRYLVKRTGEKVFLECVQDMDHENMFWYRQDPGLGLRLIYFSYDVKMKEKGDIPEGYSVSREKKERFSLILESASTNQTSMYLCASSPGGGVTYEQYFGPGTRLTVT.